This note documents a single T cell receptor (beta chain) sequence. Its antigen is undetermined. Clones were sequenced by immunoSEQ multiplex PCR, and TCRdb holds only the in-frame ones, with some missing. The sample shows under 90,000 clones, 85% of them seen only once. The data were obtained in a study of OX40 agonist ivuxolimab in advanced cancers. At the level of the study: Patients achieving partial responses numbered three: one hepatocellular carcinoma case and two cutaneous melanoma cases. General study findings and limits: The study observed clonal expansion of CD4+ and CD8+ blood T cells by week 6 at 0.1 to 3.0 mg/kg.

Trimming stripped 7 bases from V and 9 bases from J, with 22 bases between. Germline V gives CDR1 MDHEN, CDR2 SYDVKM. The CDR3 extends over 15 amino acids. The source material was CD4+ or CD8+ T cells sorted from blood, sampled in a trial of the OX40 agonist ivuxolimab. The source is an adult with an advanced solid tumor such as melanoma, head and neck, liver or kidney cancer. The rearrangement links TRBV28 to TRBJ2-1; possible D gene TRBD1, 6 bases. CDR3 sequence: CASKLYGGPRSEQFF. DNA of the CDR3: TGTGCCAGCAAGCTGTATGGGGGCCCCCGAAGTGAGCAGTTCTTC.